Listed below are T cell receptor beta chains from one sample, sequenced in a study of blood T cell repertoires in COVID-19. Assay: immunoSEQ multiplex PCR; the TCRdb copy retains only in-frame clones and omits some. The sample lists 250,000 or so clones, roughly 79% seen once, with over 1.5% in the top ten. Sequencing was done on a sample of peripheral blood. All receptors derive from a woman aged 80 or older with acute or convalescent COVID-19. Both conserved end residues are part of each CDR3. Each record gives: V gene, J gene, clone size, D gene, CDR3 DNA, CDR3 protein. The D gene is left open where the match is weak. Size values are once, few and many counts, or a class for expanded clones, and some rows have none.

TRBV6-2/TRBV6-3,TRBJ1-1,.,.,TGTGCCAGCAGTTTTTCAGAGAACACTGAAGCTTTCTTT,CASSFSENTEAFF
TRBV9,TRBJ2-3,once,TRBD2,TGTGCCAGCAATAGCGGGGGGGTCACAGATACGCAGTATTTT,CASNSGGVTDTQYF
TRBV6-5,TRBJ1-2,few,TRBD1,TGTGCCAGCAGTAACAACCGGGACAGGTCCTATGGCTACACCTTC,CASSNNRDRSYGYTF
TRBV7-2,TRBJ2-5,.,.,TGTGCCAGCAGTACCGAGGAGACCCAGTACTTC,CASSTEETQYF
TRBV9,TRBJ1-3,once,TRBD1,TGTGCCAGCAGCGTAGGACAGGGAAGTGGAAACACCATATATTTT,CASSVGQGSGNTIYF
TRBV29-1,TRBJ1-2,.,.,TGCAGCGTTGGCGAGGGTAAGCACTATGGCTACACCTTC,CSVGEGKHYGYTF
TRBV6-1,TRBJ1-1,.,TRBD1,TGTGCCAGCAGTGGGGGGACAGGGGCTGAAGCTTTCTTT,CASSGGTGAEAFF
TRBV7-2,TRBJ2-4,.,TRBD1,TGTGCCAGCAGCTGGGGGGACAGGGAGGCGAACATTCAGTACTTC,CASSWGDREANIQYF
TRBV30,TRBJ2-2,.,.,TGTGCCGCACAGGACACCGGGGAGCTGTTTTTT,CAAQDTGELFF
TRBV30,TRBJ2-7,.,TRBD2,TGTGCCTGGAGTCAGACTAGCGGGAGAGACGAGCAGTACTTC,CAWSQTSGRDEQYF
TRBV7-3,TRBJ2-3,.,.,TGTGCCAGCAGTCCCCTCGGGGGAGCGGGTTTGGATACGCAGTATTTT,CASSPLGGAGLDTQYF
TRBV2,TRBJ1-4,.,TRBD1,TGTGCCAGCCATAAATTCCGGGGGACAGGGGGCTTTATGATGGAAAAACTGTTTTTT,CASHKFRGTGGFMMEKLFF
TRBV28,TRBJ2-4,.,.,TGTGCCAGCAGTTTTGGAGGGCTTTCTAGCATTCAGTACTTC,CASSFGGLSSIQYF
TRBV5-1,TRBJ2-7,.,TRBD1,TGCGCCAGCAGGCGAGACAGGGACGAGCAGTACTTC,CASRRDRDEQYF
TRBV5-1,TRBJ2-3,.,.,TGCGCCAGCAGCTTGGTCGAGGGAACGGATACGCAGTATTTT,CASSLVEGTDTQYF
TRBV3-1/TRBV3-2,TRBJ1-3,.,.,TGTGCCAGCAGCCAAGGGCCTAGCGGAAACACCATATATTTT,CASSQGPSGNTIYF
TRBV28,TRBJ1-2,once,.,TGTGCCAGCCGAACCAAAGGGGCGGGATCTGGCTACACCTTC,CASRTKGAGSGYTF
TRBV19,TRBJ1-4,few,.,TGTGCCAGTAGTATAGGGGGCATCCCAGCAACTAATGAAAAACTGTTTTTT,CASSIGGIPATNEKLFF
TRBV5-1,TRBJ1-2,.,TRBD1,TGCGCCAGCAGCCTAGGGACAGGGGCCGATGGCTACACCTTC,CASSLGTGADGYTF
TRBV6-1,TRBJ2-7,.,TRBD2,TGTGCCAGCAGTGAAAAACTAGCGGGGGGTGAGCAGTACTTC,CASSEKLAGGEQYF
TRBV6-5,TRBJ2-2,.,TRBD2,TGTGCCAGCAGTTACCCTCTAGCGGGGGGTCCCGGGGAGCTGTTTTTT,CASSYPLAGGPGELFF
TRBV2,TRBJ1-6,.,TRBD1,TGTGCCAGCAAGGGACAGCATAATTCACCCCTCCACTTT,CASKGQHNSPLHF
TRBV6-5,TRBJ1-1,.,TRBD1,TGTGCCAGCAGTACCCCAGACAGGGGTGGCACTGAAGCTTTCTTT,CASSTPDRGGTEAFF
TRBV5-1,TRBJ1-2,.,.,TGCGCCAGCAGCATTTCAGGGAGCGGGAATGGCTACACCTTC,CASSISGSGNGYTF
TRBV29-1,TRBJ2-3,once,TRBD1,TGCAGCGGATACCAGGGGGCAGATACGCAGTATTTT,CSGYQGADTQYF
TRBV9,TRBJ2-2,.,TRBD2,TGTGCCAGCAGCGTAGGTACTAGCGGGAGCGAGTCCGGGGAGCTGTTTTTT,CASSVGTSGSESGELFF
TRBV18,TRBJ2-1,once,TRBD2,TGTGCCAGCTCATCAGGACTAGCGGGCAATGAGCAGTTCTTC,CASSSGLAGNEQFF
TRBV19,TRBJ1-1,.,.,TGTGCCAGTAGCCTTAACAGGGACGCTGAAGCTTTCTTT,CASSLNRDAEAFF
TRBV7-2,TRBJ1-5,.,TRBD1,TGTGCCAGCAGCTTAGCCGCGACAGGGGCAAATCAGCCCCAGCATTTT,CASSLAATGANQPQHF
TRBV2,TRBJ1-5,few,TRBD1,TGTGCCAGCAGTGAAGGGTTAGGGGGCCAGCAGCCCCAGCATTTT,CASSEGLGGQQPQHF
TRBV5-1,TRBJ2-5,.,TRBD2,TGCGCCAGCAGCTTGAGGCTAGCGGGAGGTAAAGAGACCCAGTACTTC,CASSLRLAGGKETQYF
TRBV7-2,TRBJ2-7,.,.,TGTGCCAGCAGCTCTCTAAAGACCTACGAGCAGTACTTC,CASSSLKTYEQYF
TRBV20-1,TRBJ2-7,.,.,TGCAGTGCTTGGGGGCATGACGAGCAGTACTTC,CSAWGHDEQYF
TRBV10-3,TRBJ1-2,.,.,TGTGCCATCAGTGAGAATAGAGAGGGGAGGTACACCTTC,CAISENREGRYTF
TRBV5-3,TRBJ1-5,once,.,TGTGCCAGAAGCTGCCCGGGTACTAGCAATCAGCCCCAGCATTTT,CARSCPGTSNQPQHF
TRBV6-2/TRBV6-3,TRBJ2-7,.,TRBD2,TGTGCCAGCAGTCTAGCGGGAGTTGAGCAGTACTTC,CASSLAGVEQYF
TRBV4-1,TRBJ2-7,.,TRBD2,TGCGCCAGCAGCCAATATAGCGGGGGGAGAGACGAGCAGTACTTC,CASSQYSGGRDEQYF
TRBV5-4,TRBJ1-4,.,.,TGTGCCAGCAGCTTGGGACTAAAGGAAAAACTGTTTTTT,CASSLGLKEKLFF
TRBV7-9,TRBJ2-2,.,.,TGTGCCCTCACTGGGCTAGAGGGCACCGGGGAGCTGTTTTTT,CALTGLEGTGELFF
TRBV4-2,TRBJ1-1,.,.,TGTGCCAGCAGCCAAGATGGGAGTCTTCCCTCTTCGGCTTTCTTT,CASSQDGSLPSSAFF
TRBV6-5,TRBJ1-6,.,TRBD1,TGTGCCAGCAGTTTTGGACAGGGGGCAAGATCACCCCTCCACTTT,CASSFGQGARSPLHF
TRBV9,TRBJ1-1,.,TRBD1,TGTGCCAGCAGCGTCGGACCCGGGACAGGGATCGAAGCTTTCTTT,CASSVGPGTGIEAFF
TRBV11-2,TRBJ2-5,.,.,TGTGCCAGCAGCTCCGATACCCCTAGGAAAGAAGAGACCCAGTACTTC,CASSSDTPRKEETQYF
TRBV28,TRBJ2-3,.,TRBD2,TGTGCCAGCAGAAACCTAGCGGGGCGTGGGTACACAGATACGCAGTATTTT,CASRNLAGRGYTDTQYF
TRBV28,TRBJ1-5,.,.,TGTGCCAGCAGTTCACAAACAGGGTCAATCAATCAGCCCCAGCATTTT,CASSSQTGSINQPQHF
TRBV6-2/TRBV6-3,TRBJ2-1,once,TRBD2,TGTGCCAGCAGTTCACCGGGAGGGCCAAGCGAGCAGTTCTTC,CASSSPGGPSEQFF
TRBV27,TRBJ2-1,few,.,TGTGCCAGCAGTTTTATGGCTAGCTCGGTTGGTGAGCAGTTCTTC,CASSFMASSVGEQFF
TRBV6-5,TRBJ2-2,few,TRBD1,TGTGCCAGCCGAAACAGGGGGCCAGGAACCGGGGAGCTGTTTTTT,CASRNRGPGTGELFF
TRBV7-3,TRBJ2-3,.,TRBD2,TGTGCCAGCAGCTTAACGTGGCGGGAGGGGTCAGATACGCAGTATTTT,CASSLTWREGSDTQYF
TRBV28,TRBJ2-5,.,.,TGTGCCAGCAGTCCAACCTGGGCGGGGAAACAAGAGACCCAGTACTTC,CASSPTWAGKQETQYF